The 5 T cell receptor beta chains listed next were all sequenced from one sample in a study of shared clonotypes between healthy human individuals. The protocol was immunoSEQ multiplex PCR, while the TCRdb copy is restricted to in-frame clones and leaves out a portion. The sample consists of 2 million to 3 million clones, approximately 93% of them appearing once. Sequencing input: naive CD4+ T cells from PBMCs. Indicated subset: CD45RA+ positively selected. The receptors derive from a man between 18 and 29 years old in good health. Some clones in this sample may be carry-over from other donors' samples.

The chain couples TRBV28 to TRBJ1-2, with TRBD1 matching 9 bases. With V trimmed by 4 bases and J by 5 bases, 8 bases remained unmatched. This CDR3 region has 15 residues. Per germline, CDR1 MDHEN and CDR2 SYDVKM. In DNA, the CDR3 is TGTGCCAGCAGTTCCCCGGACAGGGGAGGGTATGGCTACACCTTC. Encoded protein: CASSSPDRGGYGYTF.

The chain joins TRBV18 to TRBJ2-7, with D possibly being TRBD1 (6 bases). The V gene's germline CDR1 is KGHSH and CDR2 LQKENI. Trimming cost V 3 bases and J 4 bases, with 19 bases left between them. This CDR3 is 16 amino acids long. In DNA form, the CDR3 reads TGTGCCAGCTCACCTCCCACGGACAGATCCGTTTACGAGCAGTACTTC. Translation gives CASSPPTDRSVYEQYF.

The chain carries TRBV7-9 and TRBJ2-7; 7 bases map to TRBD1. Trimming took 8 bases from V and 3 from J; bases not matched to a gene: 16. The germline gives CDR1 SEHNR, CDR2 FQNEAQ (reference sequence). The CDR3 is made up of 16 amino acids. CDR3 region: CASGGLVETGIYEQYF. CDR3 nucleotides: TGTGCCAGCGGCGGATTAGTCGAGACAGGGATCTACGAGCAGTACTTC.

The V call is TRBV6-6, the J call TRBJ2-6, with D uncertain. Trimming removed 2 bases at V and 0 bases at J, with 8 bases between. Germline CDR1 reads MNHNY; CDR2 reads SVGAGI (reference sequence). This CDR3 spans 16 amino acids. This chain's CDR3 is CASSYVRSSGANVLTF. The CDR3 DNA is TGTGCCAGCAGTTACGTTCGGAGCTCTGGGGCCAACGTCCTGACTTTC.

The gene calls are TRBV7-3 and TRBJ2-1, with no clear D. CDR1 is SGHTA, CDR2 FQGTGA, per germline. CDR3 size: 13 residues. Trimming shortened V by 3 bases and J by 3 bases, and 6 bases separated the two germline ends. In DNA, the CDR3 is TGTGCCAGCAGCTTGAGAAACTACAATGAGCAGTTCTTC. This gives the protein CASSLRNYNEQFF.